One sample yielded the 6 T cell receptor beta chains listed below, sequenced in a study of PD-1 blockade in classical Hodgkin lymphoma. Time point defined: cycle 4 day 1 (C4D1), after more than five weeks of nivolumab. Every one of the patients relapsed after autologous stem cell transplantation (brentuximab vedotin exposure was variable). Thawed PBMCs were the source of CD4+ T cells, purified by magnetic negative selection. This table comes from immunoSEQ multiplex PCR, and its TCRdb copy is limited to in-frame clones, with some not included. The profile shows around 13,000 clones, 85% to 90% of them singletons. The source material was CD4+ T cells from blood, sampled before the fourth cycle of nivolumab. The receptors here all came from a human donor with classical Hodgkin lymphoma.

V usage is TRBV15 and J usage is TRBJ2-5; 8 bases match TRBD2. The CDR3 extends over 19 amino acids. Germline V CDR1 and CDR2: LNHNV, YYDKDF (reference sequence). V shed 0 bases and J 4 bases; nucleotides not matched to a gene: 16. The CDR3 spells CATSRDASWGLRGGETQYF. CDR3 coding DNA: TGTGCCACCAGCAGAGACGCATCGTGGGGACTACGGGGGGGAGAGACCCAGTACTTC.

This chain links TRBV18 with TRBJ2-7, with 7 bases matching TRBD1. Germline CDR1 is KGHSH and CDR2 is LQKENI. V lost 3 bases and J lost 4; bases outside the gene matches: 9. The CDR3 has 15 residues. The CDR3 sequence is CASSPRTGSGYEQYF. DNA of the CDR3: TGTGCCAGCTCACCTCGGACAGGTTCTGGGTACGAGCAGTACTTC.

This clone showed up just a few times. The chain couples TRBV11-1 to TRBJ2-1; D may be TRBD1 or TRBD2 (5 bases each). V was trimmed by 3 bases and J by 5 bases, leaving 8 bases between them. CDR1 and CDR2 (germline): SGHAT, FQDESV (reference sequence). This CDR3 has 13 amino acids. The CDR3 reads CASSLGRHNEQFF. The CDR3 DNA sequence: TGTGCCAGCAGCTTGGGACGGCACAATGAGCAGTTCTTC.

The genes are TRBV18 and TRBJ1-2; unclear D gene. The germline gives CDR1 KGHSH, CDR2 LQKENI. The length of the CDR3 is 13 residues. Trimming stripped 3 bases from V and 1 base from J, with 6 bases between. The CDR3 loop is CASSPGYNYGYTF. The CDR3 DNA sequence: TGTGCCAGCTCACCTGGGTATAACTATGGCTACACCTTC.

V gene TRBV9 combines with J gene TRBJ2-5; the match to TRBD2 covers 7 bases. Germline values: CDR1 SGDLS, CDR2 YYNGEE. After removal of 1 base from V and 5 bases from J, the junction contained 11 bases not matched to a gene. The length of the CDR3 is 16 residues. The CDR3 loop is CASSVSGVGGVETQYF. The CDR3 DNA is TGTGCCAGCAGCGTAAGCGGGGTAGGAGGAGTGGAGACCCAGTACTTC.

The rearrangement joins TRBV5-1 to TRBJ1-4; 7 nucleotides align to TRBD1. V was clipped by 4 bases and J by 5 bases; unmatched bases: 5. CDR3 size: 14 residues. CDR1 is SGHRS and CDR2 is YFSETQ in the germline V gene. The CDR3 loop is CASSPRDSNEKLFF. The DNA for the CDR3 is TGCGCCAGCAGCCCCCGGGACAGCAATGAAAAACTGTTTTTT.